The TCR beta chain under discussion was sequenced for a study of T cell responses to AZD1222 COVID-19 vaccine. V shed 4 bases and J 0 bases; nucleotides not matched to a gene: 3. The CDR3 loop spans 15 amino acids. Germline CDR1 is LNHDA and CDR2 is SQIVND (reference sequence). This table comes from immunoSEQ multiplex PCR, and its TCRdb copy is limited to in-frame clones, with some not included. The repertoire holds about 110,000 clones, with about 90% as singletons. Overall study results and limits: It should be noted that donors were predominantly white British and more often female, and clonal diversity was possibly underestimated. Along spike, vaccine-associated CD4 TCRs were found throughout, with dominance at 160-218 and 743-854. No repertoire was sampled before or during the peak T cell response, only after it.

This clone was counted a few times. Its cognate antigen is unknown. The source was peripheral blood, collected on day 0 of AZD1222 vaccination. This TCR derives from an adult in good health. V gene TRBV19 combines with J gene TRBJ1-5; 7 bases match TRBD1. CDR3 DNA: TGTGCCAGTAGTACCGGGACAGCTAGCAATCAGCCCCAGCATTTT. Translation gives CASSTGTASNQPQHF.